The rows below give T cell receptor beta chains drawn from one sample of a study of regulatory T cells in long-lasting Graves disease. TCRdb reprocessed the multiplex PCR reads via MiXCR and lists one record per CDR3 protein. The repertoire holds about 560,000 distinct CDR3 sequences, with about 16% as singletons. These data also formed part of another study, on T cells in Graves' hyperthyroidism and ophthalmopathy.

The specimen comprised peripheral blood mononuclear cells (PBMCs), sampled at new diagnosis, from a patient treated with antithyroid drugs. Receptor source: a man between 18 and 29 years old with Graves disease. Both conserved end residues are part of each CDR3. The D gene is left open where the match is weak. Size tells how often a clone was seen (once, few, many) or the class of an expanded clone, and some rows leave it out.

V gene	clone size	D gene	J gene	CDR3 DNA	CDR3 protein
TRBV11-3	many	TRBD2	TRBJ2-1	TGTGCCAGCAGCTTAGTCTGGGGGACTAGCGGGGAGAACAATGAGCAGTTCTTC	CASSLVWGTSGENNEQFF
TRBV30	many	TRBD2	TRBJ2-3	TGTGCCTGGAGACCTGGGACTAGCGGCACAGATACGCAGTATTTT	CAWRPGTSGTDTQYF
TRBV7-9	many	-	TRBJ2-4	TGTGCCAGCAGCTCCCCATCGGCCAAAAACATTCAGTACTTC	CASSSPSAKNIQYF
TRBV28	many	-	TRBJ2-1	TGTGCCAGCAGTTTACGGGAGCTGCCCTACAATGAGCAGTTCTTC	CASSLRELPYNEQFF
TRBV7-8	-	-	TRBJ1-2	TGTGCCTGCACCGGACTGCAGACTAACTATGGCTACACCTTC	CACTGLQTNYGYTF
TRBV12-3/TRBV12-4	-	TRBD1	TRBJ2-1	TGTGCCACCGAACCAGGGGGCTCGGGGAATGAGCAGTTCTTC	CATEPGGSGNEQFF
TRBV12-3/TRBV12-4	many	-	TRBJ2-1	TGTGCCAGCAGTTTGGCGACAGTTGGTCAGCAGTTCTTC	CASSLATVGQQFF
TRBV6-1	many	-	TRBJ1-4	TGTGCCAGCAGTGAACAGGCCGGTGGGGAAAAACTGTTTTTT	CASSEQAGGEKLFF
TRBV20-1	-	TRBD2	TRBJ2-2	TGCAGTGCTAGAGATCCTAGCGGGAACAGTTATCGGACCGGGGAGCTGTTTTTT	CSARDPSGNSYRTGELFF
TRBV6-1	-	TRBD2	TRBJ2-1	TGTGCCAGCAGTGAAGCCCAGTTAGCGGGAAAAAATGAGCAGTTCTTC	CASSEAQLAGKNEQFF
TRBV7-3	many	-	TRBJ2-3	TGTGCCAGCAGTTACGGCGGAGGGGCAGATACGCAGTATTTT	CASSYGGGADTQYF
TRBV27	-	TRBD1	TRBJ2-5	TGTGCCAGCAGTACATGGACAGTACAGGGGGAGACCCAGTACTTC	CASSTWTVQGETQYF
TRBV27	many	TRBD1	TRBJ1-2	TGTGCCAGCAGTCTCCGGACAGGGGAGACATATGGCTACACCTTC	CASSLRTGETYGYTF
TRBV27	many	-	TRBJ1-5	TGTGCCAGCAGCACCCTCAGGGGCCGAGGCAATCAGCCCCAGCATTTT	CASSTLRGRGNQPQHF
TRBV28	many	-	TRBJ1-2	TGTGCCAGCAGTTTAGCTCCCGCAAGGGGCTACACCTTC	CASSLAPARGYTF
TRBV18	-	-	TRBJ2-2	TGTGCCAGCTCACCATACTACGTTAGCGGTAACACCGGGGAGCTGTTTTTT	CASSPYYVSGNTGELFF